This T cell receptor beta chain was retrieved from a study of cytomegalovirus exposure and HLA in healthy donors. The V and J ends lost 6 bases and 4 bases respectively, with 10 bases between them. Germline V gives CDR1 SGHNT, CDR2 YYREEE (reference sequence). The CDR3 sequence is 12 residues long. Study-wide results and caveats: According to a later analysis, most TCR beta chains associated with CMV appeared HLA-restricted. A classifier reportedly called cytomegalovirus status with high sensitivity and specificity.

PCR used 60 Vbeta primers and 13 Jbeta primers. The protocol was immunoSEQ multiplex PCR, while the TCRdb copy is restricted to in-frame clones and leaves out a portion. The sample lists over 150,000 clones; approximately 72% were seen once. Everyone who donated was a healthy bone marrow donor. A word on this clone: What it binds is unknown.

This sequence originates from a man aged 18 to 30 in good health and CMV-seronegative. The sample consisted of PBMCs. The gene calls are TRBV5-4 and TRBJ1-1; D might be TRBD1 (5 bases). This chain's CDR3 is CASNRRGTEAFF. DNA of the CDR3: TGTGCCAGCAACAGGAGGGGCACTGAAGCTTTCTTT.